The rows below give T cell receptor beta chains drawn from one sample of a study of OX40 agonist ivuxolimab in advanced cancers. TCRdb keeps only in-frame clones here, not all; method: immunoSEQ multiplex PCR. The table records 70,000 to 95,000 clones, 92% of them present only once. Source: CD4+ or CD8+ T cells sorted from blood, taken in a trial of the OX40 agonist ivuxolimab. The source of these receptors is an adult with an advanced solid tumor such as melanoma, head and neck, liver or kidney cancer. Both conserved end residues are part of each CDR3. The order of the fields is J gene, clone size, V gene, D gene, CDR3 length, CDR3 protein, CDR3 DNA. The D gene is left open where the match is weak. Not all rows give a size; the values are once, few, many and, for expanded clones, a class.

j_gene: TRBJ2-7; abundance: few; v_gene: TRBV4-1; d_gene: TRBD2; len: 18; CDR3aa: CASSPRTSGRGLSYEQYF; CDR3nt: TGCGCCAGCAGCCCGAGGACTAGCGGGAGGGGACTCTCCTACGAGCAGTACTTC
j_gene: TRBJ2-5; abundance: .; v_gene: TRBV11-2; d_gene: TRBD2; len: 13; CDR3aa: CASSLGRARTQYF; CDR3nt: TGTGCCAGCAGCTTGGGGAGGGCGCGGACCCAGTACTTC
j_gene: TRBJ1-1; abundance: .; v_gene: TRBV6-6; d_gene: TRBD1; len: 15; CDR3aa: CASSYSTGVITEAFF; CDR3nt: TGTGCCAGCAGTTACTCGACAGGGGTGATCACTGAAGCTTTCTTT
j_gene: TRBJ1-4; abundance: .; v_gene: TRBV5-6; d_gene: .; len: 17; CDR3aa: CASSLQQVGPTNEKLFF; CDR3nt: TGTGCCAGCAGCTTACAACAGGTGGGACCAACTAATGAAAAACTGTTTTTT
j_gene: TRBJ1-3; abundance: .; v_gene: TRBV7-8; d_gene: .; len: 14; CDR3aa: CASSLGFGGNTIYF; CDR3nt: TGTGCCAGCAGCTTAGGGTTCGGTGGAAACACCATATATTTT
j_gene: TRBJ2-5; abundance: .; v_gene: TRBV7-3; d_gene: .; len: 13; CDR3aa: CASSSQREETQYF; CDR3nt: TGTGCCAGCAGCTCGCAGCGGGAAGAGACCCAGTACTTC
j_gene: TRBJ2-7; abundance: .; v_gene: TRBV12-5; d_gene: TRBD1; len: 19; CDR3aa: CASGLDHGTGTLGAYEQYF; CDR3nt: TGTGCTAGTGGTTTGGACCACGGGACAGGCACCCTAGGTGCCTACGAGCAGTACTTC
j_gene: TRBJ2-2; abundance: .; v_gene: TRBV9; d_gene: .; len: 15; CDR3aa: CASSGYISNTGELFF; CDR3nt: TGTGCCAGCAGCGGGTACATCTCGAACACCGGGGAGCTGTTTTTT
j_gene: TRBJ2-7; abundance: once; v_gene: TRBV5-1; d_gene: TRBD2; len: 16; CDR3aa: CASSLITSGGSYEQYF; CDR3nt: TGCGCCAGCAGCTTGATCACTAGCGGGGGCTCCTACGAGCAGTACTTC
j_gene: TRBJ1-5; abundance: .; v_gene: TRBV19; d_gene: .; len: 13; CDR3aa: CASGPISNQPQHF; CDR3nt: TGTGCCTCAGGTCCGATTAGCAATCAGCCCCAGCATTTT
j_gene: TRBJ2-7; abundance: .; v_gene: TRBV5-1; d_gene: .; len: 13; CDR3aa: CASSLEQIYEQYF; CDR3nt: TGCGCCAGCAGCTTGGAACAGATCTACGAGCAGTACTTC
j_gene: TRBJ2-3; abundance: .; v_gene: TRBV19; d_gene: TRBD1; len: 16; CDR3aa: CASSTWTGPVTDTQYF; CDR3nt: TGTGCCAGTAGTACGTGGACAGGTCCAGTCACAGATACGCAGTATTTT
j_gene: TRBJ1-5; abundance: .; v_gene: TRBV20-1; d_gene: .; len: 10; CDR3aa: CSESNQPQHF; CDR3nt: TGCAGTGAGAGCAATCAGCCCCAGCATTTT
j_gene: TRBJ1-4; abundance: .; v_gene: TRBV7-9; d_gene: .; len: 13; CDR3aa: CASSSAGGGKLFF; CDR3nt: TGTGCCAGCAGCTCCGCCGGTGGGGGAAAACTGTTTTTT
j_gene: TRBJ2-1; abundance: .; v_gene: TRBV7-3; d_gene: .; len: 14; CDR3aa: CASSRSVGRDEQFF; CDR3nt: TGTGCCAGCAGCCGAAGCGTGGGCCGGGATGAGCAGTTCTTC
j_gene: TRBJ1-5; abundance: .; v_gene: TRBV5-4; d_gene: .; len: 14; CDR3aa: CASSLGGGNQPQHF; CDR3nt: TGTGCCAGCAGCTTAGGAGGGGGCAATCAGCCCCAGCATTTT
j_gene: TRBJ2-2; abundance: few; v_gene: TRBV27; d_gene: .; len: 13; CDR3aa: CASRRGGAGELFF; CDR3nt: TGTGCCAGCAGAAGAGGGGGGGCCGGGGAGCTGTTTTTT
j_gene: TRBJ2-5; abundance: .; v_gene: TRBV11-2; d_gene: .; len: 15; CDR3aa: CASTPRVAAGETQYF; CDR3nt: TGTGCCAGCACCCCTAGAGTAGCGGCGGGAGAGACCCAGTACTTC
j_gene: TRBJ2-2; abundance: .; v_gene: TRBV6-5; d_gene: TRBD2; len: 16; CDR3aa: CASSYSGTSGTGELFF; CDR3nt: TGTGCCAGCAGTTACTCCGGGACTAGCGGCACCGGGGAGCTGTTTTTT
j_gene: TRBJ2-1; abundance: .; v_gene: TRBV6-1; d_gene: TRBD1; len: 11; CDR3aa: CASGRDRGQFF; CDR3nt: TGTGCCAGCGGTCGGGACAGGGGCCAGTTCTTC
j_gene: TRBJ2-5; abundance: .; v_gene: TRBV6-9; d_gene: .; len: 13; CDR3aa: CASTSPPLETQYF; CDR3nt: TGTGCCAGCACCTCCCCCCCTTTGGAGACCCAGTACTTC
j_gene: TRBJ1-1; abundance: .; v_gene: TRBV7-9; d_gene: .; len: 16; CDR3aa: CASSFSTAVGETEAFF; CDR3nt: TGTGCCAGCAGCTTTTCGACGGCCGTCGGCGAAACTGAAGCTTTCTTT
j_gene: TRBJ1-2; abundance: .; v_gene: TRBV6-1; d_gene: .; len: 15; CDR3aa: CASSKGVRERYGYTF; CDR3nt: TGTGCCAGCAGCAAAGGTGTGAGGGAGAGGTATGGCTACACCTTC
j_gene: TRBJ2-7; abundance: .; v_gene: TRBV11-2; d_gene: .; len: 14; CDR3aa: CASSLERASYEQYF; CDR3nt: TGTGCCAGCAGCTTAGAGAGAGCCTCCTACGAGCAGTACTTC
j_gene: TRBJ2-1; abundance: .; v_gene: TRBV5-1; d_gene: TRBD1; len: 15; CDR3aa: CASSPIDRGVNEQFF; CDR3nt: TGCGCCAGCAGCCCGATCGACAGGGGGGTCAATGAGCAGTTCTTC